This T cell receptor beta chain is drawn from a study of OX40 agonist ivuxolimab in advanced cancers. The wider study: The group had a mean age of about 60 years, ranged from roughly 20 to 80, and was 80% to 85% male.

The CDR3 has 15 amino acids. Per the germline V gene, CDR1 is SGHDT and CDR2 is YYEEEE. With V trimmed by 4 bases and J by 5 bases, 11 bases remained unmatched. A remark on this clone: Other DNA variants within this sample encode the same CDR3.

Profiled with immunoSEQ multiplex PCR; TCRdb holds only in-frame clones, not every one. The sample lists about 60,000 clones, roughly 84% seen once, with approximately 1% in the top ten. Source: CD4+ or CD8+ T cells sorted from blood, taken in a trial of the OX40 agonist ivuxolimab. The receptor's source is an adult with an advanced solid tumor such as melanoma, head and neck, liver or kidney cancer. V is TRBV5-6 and J is TRBJ2-7, with 8 positions matching TRBD1. As DNA, the CDR3 is TGTGCCAGCAGCCGACGAAGGACAGGGTTGGACGAGCAGTACTTC. Protein: CASSRRRTGLDEQYF.